This T cell receptor beta chain is from a study of PD-1 blockade in classical Hodgkin lymphoma. The wider study: The patients were dosed with nivolumab 3 mg/kg, infused intravenously every 2 weeks.

This clone was seen only a few times. Its antigen is currently unknown. With 9 bases clipped from V and 3 bases from J, the junction kept 8 bases outside the gene matches. Germline V lookup: CDR1 LNHDA, CDR2 SQIVND (reference sequence). This CDR3 region has 15 residues. Exposure to brentuximab vedotin varied, and each patient had relapsed following autologous stem cell transplantation. Regarding the study as a whole: Unlike CD8+ TCR diversity, which did not rise significantly by C4D1, CD4+ TCR diversity did.

Only in-frame clones appear in the TCRdb table, and some are missing; sequencing was by immunoSEQ multiplex PCR. The sample lists some 13,000 clones; around nine tenths were seen once. The clonotype was recovered from a human donor with classical Hodgkin lymphoma. The J gene is TRBJ2-2, the V gene TRBV19; 9 bases match TRBD2. The sample in question was peripheral blood mononuclear cells (PBMCs), obtained at baseline. CDR3 sequence: CASNWLAGDTGELFF. The CDR3 DNA follows: TGTGCCAGCAATTGGTTAGCGGGAGACACCGGGGAGCTGTTTTTT. Combining the CDR3 with reference TRBV19 and TRBJ2-2 gives the whole variable domain DGGITQSPKYLFRKEGQNVTLSCEQNLNHDAMYWYRQDPGQGLRLIYYSQIVNDFQKGDIAEGYSVSREKKESFPLTVTSAQKNPTAFYLCASNWLAGDTGELFFGEGSRLTVL.